The 4 T cell receptor beta chains below were found in one sample sequenced in a study of T cell responses to AZD1222 COVID-19 vaccine (dated by TCRdb to the early 2020s). The library was built by means of the immunoSEQ multiplex PCR assay. What TCRdb holds here is the immuneACCESS table cut down to in-frame rearrangements. Part of the clones is not present; checked against another copy, under half of the missing clones reflect an unresolved V gene, and the others are unexplained. The sample profile shows 130,000 or so clones; about 93% of them were found once. 4.5% to 6% of the sample goes to the ten largest clones. The meaning of the sample's time point label: baseline before first vaccination. Sequenced material: peripheral blood, taken on day 0 of AZD1222 vaccination. These receptors were collected from an adult in good health.

V and J are TRBV10-3 and TRBJ1-2; D perhaps matches TRBD1 (5 bases). Trimming shortened V by 5 bases and J by 3 bases, and 13 bases separated the two germline ends. Germline loops: CDR1 ENHRY, CDR2 SYGVKD. The CDR3 length is 14 residues. The DNA of the CDR3 is TGTGCCATCAGTACTGTGGGGGGATACTATGGCTACACCTTC. Its protein is CAISTVGGYYGYTF.

CDR3 nucleotides: TGTGCCAGCAGGGCCTTAGAGAACACTGAAGCTTTCTTT. Its translation: CASRALENTEAFF. The J gene is TRBJ1-1, the V gene TRBV28; D unclear. CDR3 length: 13 amino acids. Trimming left V 6 bases short and J 1 base short, with 9 bases between. Germline V gene sequence: CDR1 MDHEN, CDR2 SYDVKM.

The chain is built from TRBV28 and TRBJ2-1; 8 bases agree with TRBD2. Losses at the gene ends were 8 bases for V and 0 bases for J; bases not matched to a gene: 3. In germline, CDR1 is MDHEN, CDR2 SYDVKM. This CDR3 contains 14 residues. The CDR3 nucleotides read TGTGCCAGCCGGAGCGGGAGCTCCTACAATGAGCAGTTCTTC. This sequence encodes CASRSGSSYNEQFF.

This sequence joins TRBV6-5 and TRBJ2-3; D is perhaps TRBD1 (5 bases). The CDR3 has 13 amino acids. V was cut by 0 bases and J by 4 bases, with 5 bases left in between. Germline CDR1 and CDR2: MNHEY and SVGAGI. The CDR3 bases are TGTGCCAGCAGTTACTCAGGGGCAGATACGCAGTATTTT. This encodes CASSYSGADTQYF.